The clone carrying this T cell receptor beta chain was detected only once. The PCR ran on 60 Vbeta and 13 Jbeta primers. The method was immunoSEQ multiplex PCR; TCRdb's version includes in-frame clones alone and lacks a portion of them. The sample has about 130,000 clones, around 80% seen once. This specimen belongs to a study of cytomegalovirus exposure and HLA in healthy donors. V was cut by 6 bases and J by 7 bases, with 9 bases left in between. CDR3 length: 11 amino acids. Germline loops: CDR1 MDHEN, CDR2 SYDVKM. The chain couples TRBV28 to TRBJ1-2, with TRBD1 as a possible D gene (5 bases). The sequencing sample was made of PBMCs. This receptor was identified in a man aged 25-45 years in good health and CMV-seronegative. CDR3 DNA sequence: TGTGCCAGCAGGAGGACAAGTGGCTACACCTTC. Amino acids: CASRRTSGYTF.